This T cell receptor beta chain comes out of a study of beta chain features in type 1 diabetes. For the study at large: The study found patients and healthy donors alike in age, gender and cell yields. Study-level results: There were fewer insertions and more deletions at the VDJ junctions of type 1 diabetes patients. Moderately but significantly shorter TCRB CDR3s were found in Type 1 diabetes patients in all four CD4+ subsets. Any HLA effect on TCRB rearrangement was left unresolved by small sub-analyses.

cDNA synthesis used the whole RNA isolate, giving expressed TCRB sequences. Stem cell-like memory T cell samples came in at an average of approximately 970,000 reads. TCRdb keeps only in-frame clones here, not all; method: immunoSEQ multiplex PCR. The repertoire holds 20,000 to 25,000 clones, about 58% seen once, with roughly 0.37% in the top ten. Looked up from germline, CDR1 is SGHRS and CDR2 is YFSETQ. The trim removed 2 bases at V and 2 bases at J, leaving 6 bases unmatched. There are 18 residues in the CDR3. This clone appeared a few times. Its antigen is undetermined. The sample consisted of stem cell memory CD4+ T cells from blood. The TCR sequence derives from a man aged 18-30 years with type 1 diabetes. The chain joins TRBV5-1 to TRBJ2-3; 15 bases fit TRBD2. CDR3 in amino acids: CASSLPGLAGGFTDTQYF. CDR3 DNA sequence: TGCGCCAGCAGCTTACCGGGACTAGCGGGAGGCTTCACAGATACGCAGTATTTT.